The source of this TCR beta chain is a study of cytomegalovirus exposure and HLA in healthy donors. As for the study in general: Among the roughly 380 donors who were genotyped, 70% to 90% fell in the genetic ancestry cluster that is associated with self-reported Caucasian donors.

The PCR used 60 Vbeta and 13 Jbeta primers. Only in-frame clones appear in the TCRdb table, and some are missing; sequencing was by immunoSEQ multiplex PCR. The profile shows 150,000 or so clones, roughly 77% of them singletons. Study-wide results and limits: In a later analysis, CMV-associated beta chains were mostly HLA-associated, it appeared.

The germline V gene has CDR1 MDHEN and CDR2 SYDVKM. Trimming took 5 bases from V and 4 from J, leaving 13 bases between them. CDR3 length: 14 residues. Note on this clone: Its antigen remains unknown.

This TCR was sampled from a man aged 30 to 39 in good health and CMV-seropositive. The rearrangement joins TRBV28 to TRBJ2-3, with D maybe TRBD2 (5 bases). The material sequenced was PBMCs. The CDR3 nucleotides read TGTGCCAGCAGTGCGGGCTCCCGACCAGATACGCAGTATTTT. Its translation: CASSAGSRPDTQYF.